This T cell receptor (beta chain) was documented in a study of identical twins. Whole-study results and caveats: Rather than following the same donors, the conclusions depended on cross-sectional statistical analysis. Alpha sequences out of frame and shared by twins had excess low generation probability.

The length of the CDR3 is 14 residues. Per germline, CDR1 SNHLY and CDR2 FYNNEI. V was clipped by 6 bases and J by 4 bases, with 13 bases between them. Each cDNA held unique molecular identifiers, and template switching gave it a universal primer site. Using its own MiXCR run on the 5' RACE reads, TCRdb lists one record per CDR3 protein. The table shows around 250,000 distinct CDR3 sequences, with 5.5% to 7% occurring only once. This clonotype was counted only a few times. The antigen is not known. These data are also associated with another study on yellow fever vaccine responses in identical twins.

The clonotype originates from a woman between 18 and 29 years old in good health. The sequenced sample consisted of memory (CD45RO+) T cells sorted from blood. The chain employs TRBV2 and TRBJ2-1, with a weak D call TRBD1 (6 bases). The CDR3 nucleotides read TGTGCCAGCAGCGGGACAATGTCTTACAATGAGCAGTTCTTC. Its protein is CASSGTMSYNEQFF.